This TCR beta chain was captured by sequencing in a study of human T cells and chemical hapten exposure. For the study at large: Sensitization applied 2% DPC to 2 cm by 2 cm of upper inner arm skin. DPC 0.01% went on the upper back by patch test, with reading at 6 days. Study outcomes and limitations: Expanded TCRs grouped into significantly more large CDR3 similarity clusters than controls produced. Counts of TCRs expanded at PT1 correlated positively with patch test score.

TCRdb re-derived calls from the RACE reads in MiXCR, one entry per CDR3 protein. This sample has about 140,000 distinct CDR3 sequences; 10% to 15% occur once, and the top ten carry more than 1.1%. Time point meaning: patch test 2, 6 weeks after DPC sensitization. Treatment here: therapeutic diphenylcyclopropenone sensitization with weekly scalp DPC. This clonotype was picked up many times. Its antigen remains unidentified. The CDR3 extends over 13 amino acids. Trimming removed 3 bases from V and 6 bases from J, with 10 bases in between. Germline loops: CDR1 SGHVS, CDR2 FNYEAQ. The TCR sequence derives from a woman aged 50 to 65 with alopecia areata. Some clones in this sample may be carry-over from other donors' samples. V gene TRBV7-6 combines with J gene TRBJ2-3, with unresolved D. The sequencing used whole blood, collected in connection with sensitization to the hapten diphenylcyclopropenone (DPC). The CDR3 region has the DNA TGTGCCAGCAGCTTGGGTCGGGCGGATACGCAGTATTTT. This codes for CASSLGRADTQYF. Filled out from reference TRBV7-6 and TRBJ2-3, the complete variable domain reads GAGVSQSPRYKVTKRGQDVALRCDPISGHVSLYWYRQALGQGPEFLTYFNYEAQQDKSGLPNDRFSAERPEGSISTLTIQRTEQRDSAMYRCASSLGRADTQYFGPGTRLTVL.